The rows below give T cell receptor beta chains drawn from one sample of a study of T cell responses to AZD1222 COVID-19 vaccine. Using immunoSEQ multiplex PCR, the repertoire was profiled, and TCRdb retains in-frame clones only, with some absent. In the table there are over 150,000 clones, around nine tenths of which are singletons. The input for sequencing was peripheral blood, taken on day 0 of AZD1222 vaccination. All receptors derive from an adult in good health. CDR3s include the opening cysteine and the closing phenylalanine or tryptophan. The D gene is left open where the match is weak. Size is omitted from some rows. Given values are once, few, many or a class for expanded clones.

size	V	D	J	CDR3	DNA
NA	TRBV25-1	TRBD1	TRBJ2-5	CASKGQQQLDRGAETQYF	TGTGCCAGCAAGGGCCAGCAGCAGTTGGACAGGGGGGCTGAGACCCAGTACTTC
NA	TRBV27	NA	TRBJ2-7	CASSFARSYEQYF	TGTGCCAGCAGTTTCGCCAGGTCCTATGAGCAGTACTTC
NA	TRBV13	TRBD2	TRBJ2-3	CASSLGTSGITDTQYF	TGTGCCAGCAGCTTAGGCACTAGCGGGATCACAGATACGCAGTATTTT
NA	TRBV28	TRBD1	TRBJ1-5	CASRRTGGNQPQHF	TGTGCCAGCAGGAGGACAGGGGGCAATCAGCCCCAGCATTTT
once	TRBV5-4	NA	TRBJ1-1	CASSLGSRVNTEAFF	TGTGCCAGCAGCTTGGGGTCCAGGGTAAACACTGAAGCTTTCTTT
NA	TRBV7-2	NA	TRBJ1-6	CASSLGGAGGAISPLHF	TGTGCCAGCAGCTTAGGGGGGGCAGGCGGGGCCATTTCACCCCTCCACTTT
NA	TRBV3-1/TRBV3-2	TRBD1	TRBJ2-7	CASSRQGTVYEQYF	TGTGCCAGCAGCCGACAGGGGACAGTCTACGAGCAGTACTTC
NA	TRBV7-9	NA	TRBJ2-3	CASKRELERTDTQYF	TGTGCCAGCAAACGGGAGCTTGAACGCACAGATACGCAGTATTTT
NA	TRBV30	TRBD1	TRBJ1-3	CAWSGQGASSGNTIYF	TGTGCCTGGAGTGGACAGGGGGCGAGCTCTGGAAACACCATATATTTT
NA	TRBV7-3	NA	TRBJ2-2	CASSFTPRAELFF	TGTGCCAGCAGCTTTACTCCCCGCGCTGAGCTGTTTTTT
NA	TRBV6-5	NA	TRBJ2-5	CASSPVYQETQYF	TGTGCCAGCTCTCCGGTCTACCAAGAGACCCAGTACTTC
NA	TRBV7-9	NA	TRBJ1-1	CASRPFDRLNTEAFF	TGTGCCAGCAGACCATTCGACAGGTTGAACACTGAAGCTTTCTTT
NA	TRBV10-3	NA	TRBJ2-7	CAISEPTGVSLYEQYF	TGTGCCATCAGTGAGCCCACTGGGGTCTCTCTTTACGAGCAGTACTTC
few	TRBV28	TRBD1	TRBJ2-7	CASSWMTGGAYEQYF	TGTGCCAGCAGTTGGATGACAGGGGGCGCCTACGAGCAGTACTTC
NA	TRBV18	TRBD2	TRBJ2-1	CASSPRTSGGARGNEQFF	TGTGCCAGCTCACCAAGGACTAGCGGGGGGGCGCGAGGAAATGAGCAGTTCTTC
NA	TRBV6-5	TRBD1	TRBJ2-1	CASSPAGQGRDEQFF	TGTGCCAGCAGTCCAGCGGGACAGGGTCGAGATGAGCAGTTCTTC
NA	TRBV27	NA	TRBJ1-1	CASSLSENTEAFF	TGTGCCAGCAGTTTATCAGAGAACACTGAAGCTTTCTTT
NA	TRBV2	NA	TRBJ2-7	CASSQDFYSSYEQYF	TGTGCCAGCAGTCAAGACTTTTACAGCTCCTACGAGCAGTACTTC
NA	TRBV5-4	NA	TRBJ2-3	CASSLTPDTDTQYF	TGTGCCAGCAGCCTTACTCCGGACACAGATACGCAGTATTTT
NA	TRBV7-2	NA	TRBJ2-7	CASSLAGTTYEQYF	TGTGCCAGCAGCTTAGCGGGGACAACCTACGAGCAGTACTTC
NA	TRBV11-2	NA	TRBJ2-1	CASSLGTGTYNEQFF	TGTGCCAGCAGCTTAGGCACAGGGACCTACAATGAGCAGTTCTTC
NA	TRBV15	TRBD1	TRBJ1-1	CATSRDRNRGAFF	TGTGCCACCAGCAGAGATCGCAACAGGGGCGCTTTCTTT
few	TRBV2	NA	TRBJ2-2	CASALETLGNTGELFF	TGTGCCAGCGCCCTGGAGACCTTAGGGAACACCGGGGAGCTGTTTTTT
NA	TRBV11-3	TRBD1	TRBJ2-7	CASALDRGYEQYF	TGTGCCAGCGCCCTGGACAGGGGCTACGAGCAGTACTTC